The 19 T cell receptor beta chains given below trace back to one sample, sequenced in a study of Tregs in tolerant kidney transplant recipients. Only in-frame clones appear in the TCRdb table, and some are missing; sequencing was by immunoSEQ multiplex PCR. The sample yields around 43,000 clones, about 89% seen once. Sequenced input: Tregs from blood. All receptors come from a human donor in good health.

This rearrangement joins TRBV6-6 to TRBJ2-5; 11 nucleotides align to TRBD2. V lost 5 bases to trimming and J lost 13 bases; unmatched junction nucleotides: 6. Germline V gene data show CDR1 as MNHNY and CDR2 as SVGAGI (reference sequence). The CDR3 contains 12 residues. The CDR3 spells CASSGLAGGWYF. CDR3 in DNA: TGTGCCAGCAGTGGTCTAGCGGGGGGCTGGTACTTC.

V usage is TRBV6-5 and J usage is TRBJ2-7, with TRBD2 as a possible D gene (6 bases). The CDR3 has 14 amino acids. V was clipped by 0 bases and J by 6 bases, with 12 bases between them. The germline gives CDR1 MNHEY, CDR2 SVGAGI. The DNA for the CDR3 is TGTGCCAGCAGTTACTCTAACGGGAGAGGCGAGCAGTACTTC. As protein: CASSYSNGRGEQYF.

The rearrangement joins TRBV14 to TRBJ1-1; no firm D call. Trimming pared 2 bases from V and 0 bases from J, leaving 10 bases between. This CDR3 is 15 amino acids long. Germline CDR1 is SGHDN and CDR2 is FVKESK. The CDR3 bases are TGTGCCAGCAGCCAAATTTGGACCCTGAACACTGAAGCTTTCTTT. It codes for CASSQIWTLNTEAFF.

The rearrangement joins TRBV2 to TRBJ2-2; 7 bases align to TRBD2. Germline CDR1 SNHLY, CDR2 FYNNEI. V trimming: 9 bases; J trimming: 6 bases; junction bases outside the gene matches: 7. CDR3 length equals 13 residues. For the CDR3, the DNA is TGTGCCAGTCGGCGGGAGAGCGCCGGGGAGCTGTTTTTT. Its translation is CASRRESAGELFF.

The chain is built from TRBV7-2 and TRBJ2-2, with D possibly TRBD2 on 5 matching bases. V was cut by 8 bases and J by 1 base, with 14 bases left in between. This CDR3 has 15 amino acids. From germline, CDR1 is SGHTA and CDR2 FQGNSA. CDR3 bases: TGTGCCAGCCAAACCCCAGCGGTGAACACCGGGGAGCTGTTTTTT. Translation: CASQTPAVNTGELFF.

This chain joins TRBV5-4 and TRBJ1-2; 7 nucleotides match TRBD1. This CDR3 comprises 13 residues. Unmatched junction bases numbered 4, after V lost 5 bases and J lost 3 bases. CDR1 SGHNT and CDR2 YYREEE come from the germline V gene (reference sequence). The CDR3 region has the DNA TGTGCCAGCAGAAGGACAGGTGACTATGGCTACACCTTC. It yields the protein CASRRTGDYGYTF.

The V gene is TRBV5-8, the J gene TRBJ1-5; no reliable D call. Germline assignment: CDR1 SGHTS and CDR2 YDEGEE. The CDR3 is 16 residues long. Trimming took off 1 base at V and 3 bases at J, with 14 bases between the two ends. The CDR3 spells CASSLRQALPNQPQHF. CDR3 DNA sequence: TGTGCCAGCAGCTTGCGCCAGGCCCTCCCCAATCAGCCCCAGCATTTT.

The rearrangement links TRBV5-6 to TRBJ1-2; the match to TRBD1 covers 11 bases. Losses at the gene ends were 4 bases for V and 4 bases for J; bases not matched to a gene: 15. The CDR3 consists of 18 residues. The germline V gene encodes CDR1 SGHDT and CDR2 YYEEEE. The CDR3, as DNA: TGTGCCAGCAGCACCGGATACCGGGACAGGGGGTTCTCCTATGGCTACACCTTC. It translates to CASSTGYRDRGFSYGYTF.

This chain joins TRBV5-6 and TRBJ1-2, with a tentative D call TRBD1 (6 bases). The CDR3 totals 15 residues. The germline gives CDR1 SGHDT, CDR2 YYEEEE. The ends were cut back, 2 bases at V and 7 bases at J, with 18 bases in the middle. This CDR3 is CASSLALGAATGYTF. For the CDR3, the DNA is TGTGCCAGCAGCTTAGCATTGGGGGCAGCCACTGGCTACACCTTC.

The DNA of the CDR3 is TGCGCCAGCAGCTCGTCTCCGGGACTAGCGGGAGGTGGAATGGAGCAGTACTTC. Amino acids: CASSSSPGLAGGGMEQYF. The V and J genes are TRBV5-1 and TRBJ2-7; TRBD2 matches at 15 bases. Germline V gives CDR1 SGHRS, CDR2 YFSETQ. The V and J ends lost 3 bases and 7 bases, in that order; junction bases with no gene match: 14. CDR3 length: 18 amino acids. Full variable domain (outside the CDR3, taken from reference TRBV5-1 and TRBJ2-7): KAGVTQTPRYLIKTRGQQVTLSCSPISGHRSVSWYQQTPGQGLQFLFEYFSETQRNKGNFPGRFSGRQFSNSRSEMNVSTLELGDSALYLCASSSSPGLAGGGMEQYFGPGTRLTVT.

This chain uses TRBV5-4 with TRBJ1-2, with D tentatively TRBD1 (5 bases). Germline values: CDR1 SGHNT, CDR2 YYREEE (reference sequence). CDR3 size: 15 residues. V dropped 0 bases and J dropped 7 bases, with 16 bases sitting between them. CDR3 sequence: CASSLEIGAVSGYTF. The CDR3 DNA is TGTGCCAGCAGCTTGGAGATAGGGGCAGTAAGTGGCTACACCTTC.

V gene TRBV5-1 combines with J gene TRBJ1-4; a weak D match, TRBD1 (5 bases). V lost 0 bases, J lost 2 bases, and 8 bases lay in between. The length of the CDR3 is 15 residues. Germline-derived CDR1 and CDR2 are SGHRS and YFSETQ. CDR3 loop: CASSLVRGTNEKLFF. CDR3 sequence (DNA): TGCGCCAGCAGCTTGGTTAGGGGCACTAATGAAAAACTGTTTTTT.

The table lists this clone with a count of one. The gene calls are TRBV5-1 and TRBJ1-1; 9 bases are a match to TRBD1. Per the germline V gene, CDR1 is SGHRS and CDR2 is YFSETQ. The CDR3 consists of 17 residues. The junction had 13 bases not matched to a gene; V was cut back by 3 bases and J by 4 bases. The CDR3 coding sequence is TGCGCCAGCAGCTCACTTTCGATACAGGGGGCGGTCACTGAAGCTTTCTTT. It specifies CASSSLSIQGAVTEAFF. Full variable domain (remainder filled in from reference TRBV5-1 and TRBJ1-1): KAGVTQTPRYLIKTRGQQVTLSCSPISGHRSVSWYQQTPGQGLQFLFEYFSETQRNKGNFPGRFSGRQFSNSRSEMNVSTLELGDSALYLCASSSLSIQGAVTEAFFGQGTRLTVV.

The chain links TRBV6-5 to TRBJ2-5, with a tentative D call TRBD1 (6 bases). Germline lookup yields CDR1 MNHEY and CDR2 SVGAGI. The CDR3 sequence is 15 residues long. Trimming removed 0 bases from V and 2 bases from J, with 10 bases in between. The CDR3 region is CASSYSSGAQETQYF. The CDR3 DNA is TGTGCCAGCAGTTACTCCTCAGGGGCACAAGAGACCCAGTACTTC.

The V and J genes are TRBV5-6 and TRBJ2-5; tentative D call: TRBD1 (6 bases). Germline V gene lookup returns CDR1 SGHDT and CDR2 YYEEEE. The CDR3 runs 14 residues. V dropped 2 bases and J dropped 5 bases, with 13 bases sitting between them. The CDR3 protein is CASSFWGRRETQYF. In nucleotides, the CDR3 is TGTGCCAGCAGCTTCTGGGGGCGGCGGGAGACCCAGTACTTC.

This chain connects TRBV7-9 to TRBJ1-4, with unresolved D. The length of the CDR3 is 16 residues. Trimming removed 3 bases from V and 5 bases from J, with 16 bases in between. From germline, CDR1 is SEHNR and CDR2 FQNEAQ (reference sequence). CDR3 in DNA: TGTGCCAGCAGCTTTCAGAAGACAAGCCTAAATGAAAAACTGTTTTTT. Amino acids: CASSFQKTSLNEKLFF.

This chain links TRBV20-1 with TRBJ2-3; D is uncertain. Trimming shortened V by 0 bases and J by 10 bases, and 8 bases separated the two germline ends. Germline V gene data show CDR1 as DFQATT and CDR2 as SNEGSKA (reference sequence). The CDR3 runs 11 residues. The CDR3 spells CSARDAVPQYF. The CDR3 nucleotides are TGCAGTGCTAGAGATGCGGTCCCGCAGTATTTT.

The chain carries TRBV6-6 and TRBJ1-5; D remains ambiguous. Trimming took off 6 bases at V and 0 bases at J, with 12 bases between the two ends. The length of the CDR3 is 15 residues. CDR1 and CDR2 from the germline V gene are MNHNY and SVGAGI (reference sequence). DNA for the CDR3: TGTGCCAGCAGCCCTGGACGGATTAGCAATCAGCCCCAGCATTTT. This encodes CASSPGRISNQPQHF.

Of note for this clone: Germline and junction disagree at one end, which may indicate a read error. The CDR3 DNA reads as TGTGCCGGCAGTTACTCTCGAACAGGGGTTAACTATGGCTACACCTTC. It translates to CAGSYSRTGVNYGYTF. This chain links TRBV6-5 with TRBJ1-2, with 7 bases identical to TRBD1. CDR1 is MNHEY, CDR2 SVGAGI, per germline. The CDR3 totals 16 residues.